These T cell receptor beta chains were read from a single sample in a study of T cells in Graves' hyperthyroidism and ophthalmopathy. TCRdb processed the multiplex PCR reads anew with MiXCR; each CDR3 protein has one entry. This table has a few hundred thousand distinct CDR3 sequences, approximately 15% appearing once. The sequencing input was blood. Receptors originate from a woman aged 40 to 55 with Graves' hyperthyroidism that later progressed to Graves' ophthalmopathy. Both conserved end residues are part of each CDR3. Each record gives: J gene, V gene, D gene, clone size, CDR3 protein, CDR3 DNA. The D gene is left open where the match is weak. Only some rows state a clone size, as once, few, many or a class for expanded clones.

J: TRBJ2-7; V: TRBV5-6; D: .; size: many; CDR3: CASSLNRANEQYF; DNA: TGTGCCAGCAGCTTGAACAGGGCCAACGAGCAGTACTTC
J: TRBJ2-5; V: TRBV5-8; D: .; size: many; CDR3: CAGGGGIQETQYF; DNA: TGTGCCGGGGGAGGCGGGATCCAAGAGACCCAGTACTTC
J: TRBJ1-2; V: TRBV5-6; D: .; size: few; CDR3: CASSLGTGNYGYTF; DNA: TGTGCCAGCAGCTTGGGGACGGGGAATTATGGCTACACCTTC
J: TRBJ1-6; V: TRBV18; D: .; size: many; CDR3: CASSPPSGGGQSPLHF; DNA: TGTGCCAGCTCACCACCATCCGGGGGCGGACAATCACCCCTCCACTTT
J: TRBJ1-2; V: TRBV18; D: .; size: many; CDR3: CASSPEVGSGYTF; DNA: TGTGCCAGCTCACCGGAAGTCGGGAGCGGCTACACCTTC
J: TRBJ2-5; V: TRBV5-4; D: .; size: .; CDR3: CASILDSPETQYF; DNA: TGTGCCAGCATCTTGGACAGTCCAGAGACCCAGTACTTC
J: TRBJ2-7; V: TRBV20-1; D: .; size: .; CDR3: CSLQKDALAYEQYF; DNA: TGCAGTCTCCAAAAGGACGCCTTAGCGTACGAGCAGTACTTC
J: TRBJ2-2; V: TRBV10-3; D: TRBD1; size: .; CDR3: CATAGGEAGELFF; DNA: TGTGCCACCGCAGGGGGAGAGGCCGGGGAGCTGTTTTTT
J: TRBJ2-7; V: TRBV12-3/TRBV12-4; D: TRBD1; size: many; CDR3: CASSLMGTGGEQYF; DNA: TGTGCCAGCAGTCTCATGGGGACAGGGGGCGAGCAGTACTTC
J: TRBJ1-1; V: TRBV19; D: .; size: .; CDR3: CASSIVGGSGEAFF; DNA: TGTGCCAGTAGTATTGTGGGGGGCTCTGGTGAAGCTTTCTTT
J: TRBJ1-1; V: TRBV3-1; D: .; size: many; CDR3: CASSLQGSTEAFF; DNA: TGTGCCAGCAGCCTACAGGGTTCCACTGAAGCTTTCTTT
J: TRBJ2-2; V: TRBV27; D: .; size: many; CDR3: CASKQQGSTGELFF; DNA: TGTGCCAGCAAACAACAGGGAAGCACCGGGGAGCTGTTTTTT
J: TRBJ2-7; V: TRBV18; D: .; size: many; CDR3: CASSPFTDSYEQYF; DNA: TGTGCCAGCTCACCCTTCACGGACTCCTACGAGCAGTACTTC
J: TRBJ2-3; V: TRBV2; D: .; size: many; CDR3: CASSEAGIGGDTQYF; DNA: TGTGCCAGCAGTGAAGCCGGGATAGGCGGAGATACGCAGTATTTT
J: TRBJ2-5; V: TRBV18; D: TRBD2; size: many; CDR3: CASSPLAGGKETQYF; DNA: TGTGCCAGCTCACCACTAGCGGGAGGTAAAGAGACCCAGTACTTC
J: TRBJ2-5; V: TRBV11-2; D: TRBD2; size: many; CDR3: CASSPSGMQETQYF; DNA: TGTGCCAGCAGCCCAAGCGGGATGCAAGAGACCCAGTACTTC
J: TRBJ1-2; V: TRBV28; D: .; size: .; CDR3: CASSSDTLYGYTF; DNA: TGTGCCAGCAGTTCGGACACCCTCTATGGCTACACCTTC
J: TRBJ2-1; V: TRBV7-2; D: .; size: many; CDR3: CASSSQVRAGAGYNEQFF; DNA: TGTGCCAGCAGCTCCCAAGTAAGGGCCGGGGCGGGCTACAATGAGCAGTTCTTC
J: TRBJ2-2; V: TRBV15; D: .; size: many; CDR3: CATSRPLHRNTGELFF; DNA: TGTGCCACCAGCAGACCTCTCCACAGAAACACCGGGGAGCTGTTTTTT
J: TRBJ2-5; V: TRBV5-1; D: .; size: many; CDR3: CASSFDPQETQYF; DNA: TGCGCCAGCAGCTTCGATCCCCAAGAGACCCAGTACTTC
J: TRBJ1-5; V: TRBV6-1; D: .; size: .; CDR3: CASSQQGTGPQHF; DNA: TGTGCCAGCAGCCAACAGGGAACAGGGCCCCAGCATTTT
J: TRBJ2-7; V: TRBV2; D: .; size: many; CDR3: CASLAGPSSYEQYF; DNA: TGTGCCAGTTTGGCCGGGCCCTCCTCCTACGAGCAGTACTTC
J: TRBJ2-1; V: TRBV11-1; D: TRBD2; size: many; CDR3: CASSLPLAGGPGYNEQFF; DNA: TGTGCCAGCAGCTTACCCCTAGCGGGAGGGCCGGGTTACAATGAGCAGTTCTTC
J: TRBJ1-5; V: TRBV10-2; D: .; size: many; CDR3: CASSPTDSNQPQHF; DNA: TGCGCCAGCAGTCCGACAGATAGCAATCAGCCCCAGCATTTT
J: TRBJ1-1; V: TRBV5-1; D: TRBD1; size: many; CDR3: CASSSRQGGNTEAFF; DNA: TGCGCCAGCAGCTCCCGACAGGGGGGAAACACTGAAGCTTTCTTT
J: TRBJ2-3; V: TRBV7-2; D: .; size: .; CDR3: CASSGGPLTDTQYF; DNA: TGTGCCAGCAGCGGGGGACCGCTTACAGATACGCAGTATTTT
J: TRBJ2-3; V: TRBV10-3; D: TRBD1; size: .; CDR3: CASTGTGGFDTQYF; DNA: TGTGCCTCTACCGGGACAGGGGGTTTCGATACGCAGTATTTT
J: TRBJ2-3; V: TRBV6-1; D: .; size: many; CDR3: CASSEAPAPTDTQYF; DNA: TGTGCCAGCAGTGAAGCACCAGCCCCCACAGATACGCAGTATTTT